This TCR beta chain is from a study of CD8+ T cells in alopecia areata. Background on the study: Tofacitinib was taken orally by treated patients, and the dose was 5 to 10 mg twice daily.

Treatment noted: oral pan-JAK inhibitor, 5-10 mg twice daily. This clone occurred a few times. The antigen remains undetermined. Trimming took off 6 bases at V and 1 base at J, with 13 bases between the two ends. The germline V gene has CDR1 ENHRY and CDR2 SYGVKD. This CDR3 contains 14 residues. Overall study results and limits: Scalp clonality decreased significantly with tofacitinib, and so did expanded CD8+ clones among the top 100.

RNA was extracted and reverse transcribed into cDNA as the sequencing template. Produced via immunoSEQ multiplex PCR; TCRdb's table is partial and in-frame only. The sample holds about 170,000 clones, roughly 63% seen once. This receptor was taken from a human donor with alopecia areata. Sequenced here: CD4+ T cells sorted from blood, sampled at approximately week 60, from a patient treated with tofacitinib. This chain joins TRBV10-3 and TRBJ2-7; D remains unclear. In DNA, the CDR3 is TGTGCCATCAGGGGTGACGATAGGTCCTACGAGCAGTACTTC. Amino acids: CAIRGDDRSYEQYF.